One sample yielded the 20 T cell receptor beta chains listed below, sequenced in a study of radiation and T cells in renal cell carcinoma. The assay was immunoSEQ multiplex PCR, and TCRdb's table has in-frame clones only and misses some. This repertoire shows some 120,000 clones, 80% to 85% found once; its top ten account for under 4%. Regarding time point: baseline pretreatment blood. Treatment indicated: 15 Gy SBRT to primary tumor, nephrectomy 4 weeks later. Sequenced material: blood, taken from a patient whose treatment included radiotherapy and nephrectomy. All receptors derive from an older woman with renal cell carcinoma.

The chain combines TRBV6-6 with TRBJ1-5; 7 positions match TRBD1. Trimming cost V 0 bases and J 1 base; bases outside gene matches: 0. Germline-derived CDR1 and CDR2 are MNHNY and SVGAGI (reference sequence). The CDR3 runs 15 residues. The CDR3 spells CASSYSQGSNQPQHF. In DNA form, the CDR3 reads TGTGCCAGCAGTTACTCACAGGGGAGCAATCAGCCCCAGCATTTT.

The genes are TRBV27 and TRBJ2-7; D may be TRBD1 or TRBD2 (5 bases each). CDR3 length: 14 residues. The V gene lost 2 bases and the J gene lost 2 bases, with 10 bases spanning the gap. Germline lookup yields CDR1 MNHEY and CDR2 SMNVEV (reference sequence). Here the CDR3 DNA reads TGTGCCAGCAGTTTAGGGGACGGTACCTACGAGCAGTACTTC. Translating it yields CASSLGDGTYEQYF.

This chain joins TRBV6-5 and TRBJ2-5; 8 bases map to TRBD1. The CDR3 extends over 15 amino acids. The J segment lost 0 bases and the V segment lost 5 bases, leaving 5 bases of the junction unmatched. Looked up from germline, CDR1 is MNHEY and CDR2 is SVGAGI. The CDR3 region is CASSNRGSYQETQYF. CDR3 DNA sequence: TGTGCCAGCAGTAACAGGGGGTCGTACCAAGAGACCCAGTACTTC.

The chain has TRBV19 and TRBJ2-3, with a weak D call TRBD1 (5 bases). The CDR3 length is 16 residues. Between the trimmed V and J ends, which lost 3 bases and 1 base, there was a span of 14 bases. CDR1 is LNHDA and CDR2 is SQIVND in the germline V gene (reference sequence). The CDR3, as DNA: TGTGCCAGTAGTATGAGGTACCAGGGTCGCACAGATACGCAGTATTTT. Protein: CASSMRYQGRTDTQYF.

V usage is TRBV7-2 and J usage is TRBJ1-3; perhaps TRBD1 as D (5 bases). V was shortened by 5 bases and J by 0 bases, with 14 bases between the two germline ends. This CDR3 region has 16 residues. Germline V gene data show CDR1 as SGHTA and CDR2 as FQGNSA. This chain's CDR3 is CASSPPGYFSGNTIYF. CDR3 nucleotide sequence: TGTGCCAGCAGCCCCCCAGGGTACTTCTCTGGAAACACCATATATTTT.

The chain links TRBV19 to TRBJ1-2; TRBD1 aligns across 8 bases. Germline V CDR1 and CDR2: LNHDA, SQIVND (reference sequence). The CDR3 runs to 12 residues. V gave up 8 bases and J gave up 3 bases; unmatched junction bases: 2. The chain's CDR3 is CASSDRDYGYTF. The CDR3 DNA reads TGTGCCAGTTCGGACAGGGACTATGGCTACACCTTC.

The genes are TRBV2 and TRBJ2-1; D assignment may be TRBD1 or TRBD2 (5 bases each). Germline lookup yields CDR1 SNHLY and CDR2 FYNNEI. Trimming removed 8 bases at V and 2 bases at J, with 16 bases between. This CDR3 is 15 amino acids long. The DNA of the CDR3 is TGTGCCAGCGAGCAGGGAGTCCCCACCTACAATGAGCAGTTCTTC. Translating gives CASEQGVPTYNEQFF.

J is TRBJ2-7 and V is TRBV10-1; D perhaps matches TRBD1 (5 bases). The CDR3 totals 13 residues. Germline V gene lookup returns CDR1 WNHNN and CDR2 SYGVQD (reference sequence). Trimming removed 3 bases from V and 3 bases from J, with 9 bases in between. The CDR3 sequence is CASSDPDSYEQYF. The CDR3, as DNA: TGCGCCAGCAGTGACCCCGACAGCTACGAGCAGTACTTC.

The chain combines TRBV18 with TRBJ1-2; 8 bases fit TRBD1. CDR3 length equals 19 residues. The junction had 15 bases not matched to a gene; V was cut back by 3 bases and J by 0 bases. CDR1 KGHSH and CDR2 LQKENI come from the germline V gene. The CDR3 protein is CASSPSGLRTGRPNYGYTF. In DNA form, the CDR3 reads TGTGCCAGCTCACCCTCAGGTTTACGGACAGGGCGTCCTAACTATGGCTACACCTTC.

V is TRBV5-4 and J is TRBJ2-7; tentatively, D is TRBD2 (6 bases). V lost 2 bases and J 0 bases, leaving 9 bases between the germline ends. Germline CDR1 SGHNT, CDR2 YYREEE (reference sequence). The CDR3 contains 14 residues. The CDR3 is CASSLAGASYEQYF. CDR3 nucleotide sequence: TGTGCCAGCAGCTTAGCGGGTGCCTCCTACGAGCAGTACTTC.

This rearrangement joins TRBV6-6 to TRBJ1-4, with TRBD1 identical over 10 bases. The J segment lost 7 bases and the V segment lost 6 bases, leaving 5 bases of the junction unmatched. The germline CDR1 and CDR2 sequences are MNHNY and SVGAGI (reference sequence). The CDR3 has 14 amino acids. CDR3 DNA sequence: TGTGCCAGCAGACCGGGACAGGGGTTTGAAAAACTGTTTTTT. Translating gives CASRPGQGFEKLFF.

The rearrangement uses TRBV6-1 and TRBJ2-5; 9 bases fit TRBD2. There are 15 residues in the CDR3. V dropped 6 bases and J dropped 2; count of bases not matched to a gene: 7. From germline, CDR1 is MNHNS and CDR2 SASEGT. This CDR3 is CASSTSGSYQETQYF. The CDR3 nucleotides are TGTGCCAGCAGCACTAGCGGGTCGTATCAAGAGACCCAGTACTTC.

The chain uses TRBV5-5 and TRBJ2-3; TRBD2 aligns across 13 bases. Germline V CDR1 and CDR2: SGHKS, YYEKEE (reference sequence). The junction had 6 bases not matched to a gene; V was cut back by 4 bases and J by 1 base. CDR3 length: 17 amino acids. CDR3 DNA: TGTGCCAGCAGCCTGGGACTAGCGGGACAGGGCACAGATACGCAGTATTTT. Its protein product is CASSLGLAGQGTDTQYF.

The chain links TRBV6-6 to TRBJ2-3; no clear D gene. The germline V gene encodes CDR1 MNHNY and CDR2 SVGAGI (reference sequence). Trimming cost V 5 bases and J 2 bases, with 14 bases left between them. The CDR3 totals 15 residues. The CDR3 reads CASSPTSSNTDTQYF. The CDR3 DNA sequence: TGTGCCAGCAGTCCCACATCTAGTAACACAGATACGCAGTATTTT.

In this sample, this clone turned up a few times. This sequence joins TRBV28 and TRBJ2-7, with 8 bases lining up with TRBD1. J was trimmed by 4 bases and V by 3 bases; bases with no gene match: 8. Germline V gene lookup returns CDR1 MDHEN and CDR2 SYDVKM. The CDR3 extends over 15 amino acids. The CDR3: CASSFDAGGGYEQYF. In DNA form, the CDR3 reads TGTGCCAGCAGTTTTGATGCAGGGGGCGGGTACGAGCAGTACTTC.

The rearrangement links TRBV7-3 to TRBJ2-1; 11 bases are a match to TRBD2. This CDR3 is built from 16 residues. Germline V CDR1 and CDR2: SGHTA, FQGTGA. The V segment lost 0 bases and the J segment 4 bases; nucleotides outside the gene matches: 2. The CDR3 sequence is CASSLTRTSGYNEQFF. CDR3 sequence (DNA): TGTGCCAGCAGCTTAACACGGACTAGCGGGTACAATGAGCAGTTCTTC.

V gene TRBV6-5 combines with J gene TRBJ2-2; 8 nucleotides match TRBD1. V lost 2 bases and J lost 2; bases outside the gene matches: 4. CDR1 is MNHEY and CDR2 is SVGAGI in the germline V gene. This CDR3 is built from 16 residues. The CDR3 is CASSYGQGPNTGELFF. The CDR3 region has the DNA TGTGCCAGCAGTTACGGACAGGGACCTAACACCGGGGAGCTGTTTTTT.

The chain recombines TRBV5-1 with TRBJ1-3; 9 positions agree with TRBD1. The CDR3 is 15 residues long. CDR1 and CDR2 from the germline V gene are SGHRS and YFSETQ. The ends lost 4 bases at V and 2 bases at J; junction bases unmatched: 4. CDR3 DNA sequence: TGCGCCAGCAGCCCGGGACAGGGCCCTGGAAACACCATATATTTT. This codes for CASSPGQGPGNTIYF.

CDR3 in DNA: TGTGCCAGTAGTATAACCCTCCGACAGGGCCTAAATCAAGAGACCCAGTACTTC. As protein: CASSITLRQGLNQETQYF. The V gene is TRBV19, the J gene TRBJ2-5; 7 bases agree with TRBD1. Germline loops: CDR1 LNHDA, CDR2 SQIVND (reference sequence). The CDR3 is made up of 18 amino acids. With V trimmed by 2 bases and J by 2 bases, 14 bases remained unmatched.

The chain employs TRBV28 and TRBJ1-2; the match to TRBD1 covers 7 bases. CDR1 is MDHEN and CDR2 is SYDVKM in the germline V gene. This CDR3 region has 13 residues. Germline trimming cut 7 bases from V and 7 bases from J; bases unmatched to any gene: 9. In DNA form, the CDR3 reads TGTGCCAGCATCACTGCGCAGGGGGGTGGCTACACCTTC. As protein: CASITAQGGGYTF.